This note documents a single TCR beta chain sequence. Its antigen is as yet unknown. The source of the sample is a study of cytomegalovirus exposure and HLA in healthy donors. The PCR made use of 60 Vbeta and 13 Jbeta primers. Sequencing used immunoSEQ multiplex PCR; TCRdb keeps in-frame clones, though not all of them. The sample includes 55,000 to 70,000 clones. Healthy bone marrow donors made up the cohort. Per the germline V gene, CDR1 is LNHDA and CDR2 is SQIVND (reference sequence). With V trimmed by 3 bases and J by 6 bases, 6 bases remained unmatched. The CDR3 has 15 residues. Study-wide results and caveats: For presence/absence analyses, sequencing depth was assumed to be roughly uniform across donors. Donor immune exposure was known only as CMV serostatus.

The V gene is TRBV19, the J gene TRBJ1-4; TRBD1 matches at 8 bases. The receptor was isolated from a female donor in good health and CMV-seropositive. The sample comprised PBMCs. In DNA form, the CDR3 reads TGTGCCAGTAGTATCGGGACAGGTTGGGATGAAAAACTGTTTTTT. This sequence encodes CASSIGTGWDEKLFF.